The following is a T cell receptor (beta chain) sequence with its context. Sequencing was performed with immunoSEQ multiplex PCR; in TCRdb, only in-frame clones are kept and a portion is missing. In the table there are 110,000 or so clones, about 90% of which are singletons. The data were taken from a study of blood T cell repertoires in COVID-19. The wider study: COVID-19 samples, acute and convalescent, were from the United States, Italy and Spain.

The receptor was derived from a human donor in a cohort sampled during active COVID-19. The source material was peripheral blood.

The CDR3 region is CASSERGFEVFFAGELFF. The CDR3 DNA reads TGTGCCAGCAGTGAACGAGGGTTCGAAGTTTTCTTCGCCGGGGAGCTGTTTTTT. The chain uses TRBV6-1 and TRBJ2-2; tentatively, D is TRBD2 (5 bases). V lost 2 bases to trimming and J lost 6 bases, with 22 bases between them. Germline CDR1 MNHNS, CDR2 SASEGT. The CDR3 is 18 residues long.